This TCR beta chain stems from a study of PD-1 blockade in classical Hodgkin lymphoma. Study background: Nivolumab was given intravenously to patients at 3 mg/kg every 2 weeks. Broader study findings: Baseline TCR diversity was reportedly lower in newly diagnosed patients than healthy donors. Similar baseline diversity was found in complete responders and newly diagnosed patients. A significant rise in TCR diversity by C4D1 was seen for CD4+ but not CD8+ cells.

Brentuximab vedotin exposure varied, and every patient relapsed after autologous stem cell transplantation. V shed 0 bases and J shed 2 bases, with 4 bases lying between them. Germline V gene data show CDR1 as MGHRA and CDR2 as YSYEKL. The CDR3 extends over 13 amino acids. Measured with immunoSEQ multiplex PCR; TCRdb has only the in-frame clones, and not every one. The sample gives approximately 99,000 clones, 81% of which show up once; about 16% is in the top ten. A remark on this clone: Its antigen is unidentified.

The source of this sequence is a human donor with classical Hodgkin lymphoma. Specimen: peripheral blood mononuclear cells (PBMCs), collected before the second cycle of nivolumab. This chain links TRBV4-1 with TRBJ2-5, with D unresolved. The CDR3 coding sequence is TGCGCCAGCAGCCAAGACCTACAAGAGACCCAGTACTTC. This translates into CASSQDLQETQYF.